Listed below are T cell receptor beta chains from one sample, sequenced in a study of OX40 agonist ivuxolimab in advanced cancers. Sequenced by immunoSEQ multiplex PCR; TCRdb stores in-frame clones only, minus some. The sample lists approximately 77,000 clones; 75% to 90% were seen once. This material consisted of CD4+ or CD8+ T cells sorted from blood, taken in a trial of the OX40 agonist ivuxolimab. The source is an adult with an advanced solid tumor such as melanoma, head and neck, liver or kidney cancer. Each CDR3 is given with its conserved first and last residue. D genes are given only for firm matches.

TRBV18	-	14	CASSPLGEYTEAFF
TRBV5-4	-	14	CASSPPANTDTQYF
TRBV20-1	-	11	CSARLGYEQYF
TRBV2	-	16	CASSEDSPKGTDTQYF
TRBV7-9	-	15	CASSRQGLSGNTIYF
TRBV7-9	-	16	CASSRWTRRTYNEQFF
TRBV4-1	-	12	CASSTDGYEQYF
TRBV2	-	12	CASKQAGDTQYF
TRBV21-1	-	16	CASSKEGGVRTDTQYF
TRBV7-9	TRBD1	17	CASIPGQGSSPNTEAFF
TRBV7-2	TRBD1	15	CASSLEWTGGQEAFF
TRBV5-5	-	14	CASSFSGYGRGYTF
TRBV29-1	-	12	CSVDRVNTEAFF
TRBV20-1	TRBD1	11	CSAREDREAFF
TRBV19	TRBD1	15	CASNTNDRGNQPQHF
TRBV5-1	-	15	CASSYGSVSGNTIYF
TRBV28	TRBD1	15	CASGSPRTGGSPLHF
TRBV5-1	-	15	CASSFDRRRNTEAFF
TRBV5-1	TRBD1	13	CASMVQGASPLHF
TRBV6-5	-	14	CASSFGPPEQPQHF
TRBV7-2	-	14	CASSLPDPNSPLHF
TRBV6-5	-	15	CASSYYQGTNEKLFF
TRBV9	-	12	CASSLNGNTIYF
TRBV28	-	12	CASTLGRVRAFF
TRBV7-3	-	12	CASSSGGYGYTF
TRBV5-1	TRBD1	14	CASSQGQGVAPLHF
TRBV6-5	TRBD2	15	CASNPAGDGRNEQYF
TRBV2	-	13	CASSVVVGYGYTF